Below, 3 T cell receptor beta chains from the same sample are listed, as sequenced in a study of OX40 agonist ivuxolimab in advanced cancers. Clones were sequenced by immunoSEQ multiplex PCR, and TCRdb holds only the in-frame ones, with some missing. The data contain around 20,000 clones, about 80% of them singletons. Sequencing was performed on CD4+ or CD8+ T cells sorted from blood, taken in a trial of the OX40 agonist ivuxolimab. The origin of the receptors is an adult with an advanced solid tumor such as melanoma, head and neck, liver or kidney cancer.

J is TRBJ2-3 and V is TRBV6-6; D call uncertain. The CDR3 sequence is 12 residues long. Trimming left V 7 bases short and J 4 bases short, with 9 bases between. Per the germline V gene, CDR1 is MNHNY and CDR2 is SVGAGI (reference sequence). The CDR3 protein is CASNTGADTQYF. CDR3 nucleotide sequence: TGTGCCAGCAACACCGGTGCAGATACGCAGTATTTT.

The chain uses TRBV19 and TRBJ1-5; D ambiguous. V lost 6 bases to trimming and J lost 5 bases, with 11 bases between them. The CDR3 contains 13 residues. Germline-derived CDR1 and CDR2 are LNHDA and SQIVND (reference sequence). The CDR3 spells CASSTTGDQPQHF. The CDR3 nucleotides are TGTGCCAGTAGCACTACCGGCGATCAGCCCCAGCATTTT. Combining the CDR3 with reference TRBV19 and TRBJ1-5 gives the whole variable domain DGGITQSPKYLFRKEGQNVTLSCEQNLNHDAMYWYRQDPGQGLRLIYYSQIVNDFQKGDIAEGYSVSREKKESFPLTVTSAQKNPTAFYLCASSTTGDQPQHFGDGTRLSIL.

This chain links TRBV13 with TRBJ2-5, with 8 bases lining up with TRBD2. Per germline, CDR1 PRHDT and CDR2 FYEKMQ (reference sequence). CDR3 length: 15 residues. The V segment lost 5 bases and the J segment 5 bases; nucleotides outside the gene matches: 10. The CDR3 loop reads CASSLRLAGLETQYF. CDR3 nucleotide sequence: TGTGCCAGCAGCCTCCGCTTAGCGGGGTTGGAGACCCAGTACTTC. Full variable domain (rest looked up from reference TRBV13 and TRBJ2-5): AAGVIQSPRHLIKEKRETATLKCYPIPRHDTVYWYQQGPGQDPQFLISFYEKMQSDKGSIPDRFSAQQFSDYHSELNMSSLELGDSALYFCASSLRLAGLETQYFGPGTRLLVL.